The 4 T cell receptor beta chains presented below share a single source sample, sequenced in a study of molecular identifiers for immune sequencing clone quantification. TCRdb called the PCR reads again in MiXCR, with one record for every CDR3 protein. The sample gives a few hundred thousand distinct CDR3 sequences, about a fifth of which show up once; approximately 0.84% is in the top ten. Sequencing was done on a sample of naive CD8+ T cells from blood, with Jurkat cell RNA spiked in. Subset denoted: FACS-sorted CD8+CD4-CCR7+CD45RA+ naive T cells. The receptor source for this set is a human donor in good health. Some libraries in this study had Jurkat cell RNA spiked in.

This clonotype was seen many times. J is TRBJ2-3 and V is TRBV10-3, with D tentatively TRBD1 (6 bases). The CDR3 spans 15 residues. V lost 4 bases to trimming and J lost 0 bases, with 11 bases between them. Germline CDR1 is ENHRY and CDR2 is SYGVKD. The DNA for the CDR3 is TGTGCCATCAGTGGGGACACCGATAGCACAGATACGCAGTATTTT. Its translation is CAISGDTDSTDTQYF.

To note about this clonotype: A read error may explain this, as a much larger clone is one base away. The CDR3 does not end in the conserved phenylalanine or tryptophan, so this is likely a read error. The J gene is TRBJ2-5, the V gene TRBV4-3, with unresolved D. This CDR3 spans 13 amino acids. Germline CDR1 reads LGHNA; CDR2 reads YSLEER. V gave up 1 base and J gave up 4 bases, with 7 bases separating them. DNA for the CDR3: TGCGCCAGCAGCCAAGCTAGGAGAGAGACCCAGTACTGC. It is translated as CASSQARRETQYC.

A note on this clonotype: This may arise from a read error, as a much more abundant clone is one base away. This chain uses TRBV19 with TRBJ2-1; D perhaps matches TRBD1 (6 bases). V lost 3 bases and J lost 12, with 21 bases in between. Per the germline V gene, CDR1 is LNHDA and CDR2 is SQIVND (reference sequence). The length of the CDR3 is 15 residues. CDR3 in DNA: TGTGCCAGTAGTATTGAGGCTCGGTCAAGGGGGTTGCAGTTCTTC. It encodes CASSIEARSRGLQFF.

This clonotype was recorded a few times. The chain has TRBV30 and TRBJ1-1, with 7 positions matching TRBD1. There are 14 residues in the CDR3. CDR1 is GTSNPN and CDR2 is SVGIG in the germline V gene (reference sequence). Trimming cost V 1 base and J 3 bases; bases outside gene matches: 5. Written as DNA, the CDR3 is TGTGCCTGGAGTGCTTTACAGGGGTACACTGAAGCTTTCTTT. Translated: CAWSALQGYTEAFF.